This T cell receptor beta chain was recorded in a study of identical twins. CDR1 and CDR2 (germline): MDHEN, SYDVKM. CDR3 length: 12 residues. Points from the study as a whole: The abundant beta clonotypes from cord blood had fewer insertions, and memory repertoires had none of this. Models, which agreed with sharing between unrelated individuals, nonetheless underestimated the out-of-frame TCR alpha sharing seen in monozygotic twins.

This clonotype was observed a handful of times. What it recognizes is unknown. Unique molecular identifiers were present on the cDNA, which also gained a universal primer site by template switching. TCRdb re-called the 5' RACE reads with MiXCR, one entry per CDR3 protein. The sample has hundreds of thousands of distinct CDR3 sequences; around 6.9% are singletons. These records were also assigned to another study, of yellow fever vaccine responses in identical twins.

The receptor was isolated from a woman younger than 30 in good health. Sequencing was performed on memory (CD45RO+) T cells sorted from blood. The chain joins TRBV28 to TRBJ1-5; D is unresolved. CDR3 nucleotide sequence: TGTACTTGTGGAGGGTCCAATCAGCCCCAGCATTTT. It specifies CTCGGSNQPQHF.